This T cell receptor (beta chain) was sequenced during a study of T-cell reconstitution after alpha-beta-depleted transplantation in children. V was pared by 5 bases and J by 6 bases, with 11 bases of the junction left unmatched. The germline gives CDR1 SGHRS, CDR2 YFSETQ. The CDR3 is 14 residues long. A TCRbeta library incorporating unique molecular identifiers was prepared. TCRdb re-derived calls from the PCR reads in MiXCR, one entry per CDR3 protein. Of 360,000 or so distinct CDR3 sequences listed, roughly 21% are singletons. This TCR derives from a human donor who donated a stem cell graft to a child with acute myeloid leukemia. The chain links TRBV5-1 to TRBJ2-7; 7 bases fit TRBD1. The sequences come from PBMCs from the stem cell graft donor, collected from the stem cell graft. The CDR3 DNA reads TGCGCCAGCAGAGAGACAGGGCCCAGGAGCGAGCAGTACTTC. Translating gives CASRETGPRSEQYF.